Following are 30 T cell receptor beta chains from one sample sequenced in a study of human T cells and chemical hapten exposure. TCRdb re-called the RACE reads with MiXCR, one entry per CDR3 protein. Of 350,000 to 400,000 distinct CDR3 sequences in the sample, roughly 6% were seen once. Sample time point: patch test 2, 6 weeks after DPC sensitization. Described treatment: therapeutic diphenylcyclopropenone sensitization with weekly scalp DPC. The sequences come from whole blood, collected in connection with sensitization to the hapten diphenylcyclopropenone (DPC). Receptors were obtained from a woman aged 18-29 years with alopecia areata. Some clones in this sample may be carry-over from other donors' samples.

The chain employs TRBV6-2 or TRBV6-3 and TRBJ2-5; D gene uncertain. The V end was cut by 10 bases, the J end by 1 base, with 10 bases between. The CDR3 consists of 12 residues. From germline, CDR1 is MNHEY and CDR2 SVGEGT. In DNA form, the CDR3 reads TGTGCCACGTCGGTCGTCCAAGAGACCCAGTACTTC. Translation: CATSVVQETQYF.

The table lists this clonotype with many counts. CDR3 nucleotide sequence: TGTGCCAGCAGTGAAGAGGTGAGCGGGGGCCAGTATTTT. Protein sequence: CASSEEVSGGQYF. The rearrangement links TRBV2 to TRBJ2-3, with 8 bases that match TRBD2. The junction had 6 bases not matched to a gene; V was cut back by 1 base and J by 12 bases. This CDR3 has 13 amino acids. Germline V lookup: CDR1 SNHLY, CDR2 FYNNEI.

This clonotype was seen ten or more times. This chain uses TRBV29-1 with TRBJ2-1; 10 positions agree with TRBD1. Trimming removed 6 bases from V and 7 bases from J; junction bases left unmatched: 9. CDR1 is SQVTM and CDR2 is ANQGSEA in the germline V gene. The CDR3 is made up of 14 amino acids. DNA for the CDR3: TGCAGCGTGGTAAGACAGGGGGCTCAAAATGAGCAGTTCTTC. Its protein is CSVVRQGAQNEQFF.

The CDR3 DNA reads TGTGCCATCAAAGGACAGGGGAACACCGGGGAGCTGTTTTTT. It codes for CAIKGQGNTGELFF. The V and J genes are TRBV2 and TRBJ2-2, with 8 nucleotides matching TRBD1. Germline CDR1 SNHLY, CDR2 FYNNEI. J gave up 1 base and V 10 bases, and 5 bases lay outside the gene matches. CDR3 length: 14 amino acids. Variable domain in full (rest from reference TRBV2 and TRBJ2-2): EPEVTQTPSHQVTQMGQEVILRCVPISNHLYFYWYRQILGQKVEFLVSFYNNEISEKSEIFDDQFSVERPDGSNFTLKIRSTKLEDSAMYFCAIKGQGNTGELFFGEGSRLTVL.

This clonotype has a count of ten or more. DNA of the CDR3: TGTGCCAGCAGCTTAGGGACAGGGGGCGTGGATACGCAGTATTTT. As protein: CASSLGTGGVDTQYF. V is TRBV7-6 and J is TRBJ2-3, with TRBD1 matching over 11 bases. The germline V gene has CDR1 SGHVS and CDR2 FNYEAQ. Losses at the gene ends were 1 base for V and 6 bases for J; bases not matched to a gene: 3. The CDR3 is made up of 15 amino acids.

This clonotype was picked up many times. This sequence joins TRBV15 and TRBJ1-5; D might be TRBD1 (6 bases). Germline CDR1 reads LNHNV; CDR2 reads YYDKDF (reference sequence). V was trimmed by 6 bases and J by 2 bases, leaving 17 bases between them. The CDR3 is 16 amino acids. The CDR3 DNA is TGTGCCACCAGGCCATACAGGGAAGGGGGCAATCAGCCCCAGCATTTT. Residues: CATRPYREGGNQPQHF.

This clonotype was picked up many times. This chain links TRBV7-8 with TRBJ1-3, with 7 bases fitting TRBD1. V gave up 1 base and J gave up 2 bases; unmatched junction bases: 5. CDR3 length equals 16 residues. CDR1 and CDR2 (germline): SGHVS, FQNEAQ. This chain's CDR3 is CASSLGIQGAGNTIYF. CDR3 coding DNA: TGTGCCAGCAGCTTAGGGATCCAGGGGGCTGGAAACACCATATATTTT.

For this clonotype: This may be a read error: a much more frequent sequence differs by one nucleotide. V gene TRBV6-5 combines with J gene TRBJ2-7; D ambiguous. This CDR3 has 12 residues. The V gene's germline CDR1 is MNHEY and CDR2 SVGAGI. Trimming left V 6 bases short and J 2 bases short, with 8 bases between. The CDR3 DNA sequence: TGTGCCAGCAGCCACGGGCCCTACGAGCAGTACTTC. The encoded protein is CASSHGPYEQYF.

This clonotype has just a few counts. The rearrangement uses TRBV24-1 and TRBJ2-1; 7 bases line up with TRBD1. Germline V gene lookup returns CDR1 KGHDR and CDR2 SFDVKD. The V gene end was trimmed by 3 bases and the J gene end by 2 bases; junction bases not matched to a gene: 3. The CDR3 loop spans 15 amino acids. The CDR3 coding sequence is TGTGCCACCAGTGATGCCGGGACAGCCTACAATGAGCAGTTCTTC. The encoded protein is CATSDAGTAYNEQFF.

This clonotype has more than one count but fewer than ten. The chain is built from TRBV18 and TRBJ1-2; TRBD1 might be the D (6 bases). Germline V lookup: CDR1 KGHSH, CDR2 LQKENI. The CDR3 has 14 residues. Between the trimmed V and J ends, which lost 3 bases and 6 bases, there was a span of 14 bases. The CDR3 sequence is CASSPAGTGHGYTF. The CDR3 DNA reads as TGTGCCAGCTCACCGGCGGGTACAGGGCATGGCTACACCTTC.

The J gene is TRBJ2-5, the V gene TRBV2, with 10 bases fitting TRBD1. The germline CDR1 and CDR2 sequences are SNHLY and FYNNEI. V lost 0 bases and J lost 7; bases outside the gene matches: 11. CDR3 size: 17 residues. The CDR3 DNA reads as TGTGCCAGCAGTGAAGCGAAGGGACAGGGGTGGAGCGGGACCCAGTACTTC. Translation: CASSEAKGQGWSGTQYF.

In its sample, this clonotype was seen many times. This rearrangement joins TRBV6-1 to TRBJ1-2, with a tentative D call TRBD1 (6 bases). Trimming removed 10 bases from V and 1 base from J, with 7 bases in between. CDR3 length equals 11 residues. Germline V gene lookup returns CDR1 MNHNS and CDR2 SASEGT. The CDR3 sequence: CATGDNYGYTF. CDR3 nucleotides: TGTGCCACAGGGGATAACTATGGCTACACCTTC.

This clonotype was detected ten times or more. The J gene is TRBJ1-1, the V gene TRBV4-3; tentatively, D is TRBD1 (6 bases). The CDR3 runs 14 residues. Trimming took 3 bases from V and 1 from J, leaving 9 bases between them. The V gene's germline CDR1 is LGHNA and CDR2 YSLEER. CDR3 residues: CASSQGAENTEAFF. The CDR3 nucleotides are TGCGCCAGCAGCCAGGGGGCGGAGAACACTGAAGCTTTCTTT.

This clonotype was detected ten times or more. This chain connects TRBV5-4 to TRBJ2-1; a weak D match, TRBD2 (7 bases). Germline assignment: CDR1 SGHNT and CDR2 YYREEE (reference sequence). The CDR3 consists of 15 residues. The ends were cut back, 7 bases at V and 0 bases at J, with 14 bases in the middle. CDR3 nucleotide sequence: TGTGCCAGCGGAAGGGGGGGGAGCTCCTACAATGAGCAGTTCTTC. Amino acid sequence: CASGRGGSSYNEQFF.

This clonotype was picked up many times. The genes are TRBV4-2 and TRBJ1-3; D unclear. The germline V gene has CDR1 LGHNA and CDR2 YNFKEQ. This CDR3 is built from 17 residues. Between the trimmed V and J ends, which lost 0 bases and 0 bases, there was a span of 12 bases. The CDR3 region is CASSQDLRASSGNTIYF. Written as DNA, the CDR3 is TGTGCCAGCAGCCAAGATTTAAGGGCCTCCTCTGGAAACACCATATATTTT.

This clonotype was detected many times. In DNA form, the CDR3 reads TGTGCCAGCAGTTTGGCAGGGGAGATTATTAACGAGCAGTACTTC. It codes for CASSLAGEIINEQYF. The chain links TRBV6-2 or TRBV6-3 to TRBJ2-7; possibly TRBD1 for D (6 bases). The CDR3 has 15 amino acids. With 4 bases removed from V and 5 bases from J, the gap between germline ends came to 18 bases. CDR1 MNHEY and CDR2 SVGEGT come from the germline V gene.

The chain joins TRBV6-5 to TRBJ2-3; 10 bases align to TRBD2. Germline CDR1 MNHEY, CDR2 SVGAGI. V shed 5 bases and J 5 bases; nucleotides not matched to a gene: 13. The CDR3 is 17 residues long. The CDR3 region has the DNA TGTGCCAGCAGTCAGGACGGACTAGCGGCAAGGGTAGATACGCAGTATTTT. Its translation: CASSQDGLAARVDTQYF.

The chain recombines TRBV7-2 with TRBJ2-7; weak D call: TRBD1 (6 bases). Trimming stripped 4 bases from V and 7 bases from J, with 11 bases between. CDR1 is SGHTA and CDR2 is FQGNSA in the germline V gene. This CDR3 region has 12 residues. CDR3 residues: CASSSTGQEQYF. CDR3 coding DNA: TGTGCCAGCAGCTCCACAGGACAGGAGCAGTACTTC.

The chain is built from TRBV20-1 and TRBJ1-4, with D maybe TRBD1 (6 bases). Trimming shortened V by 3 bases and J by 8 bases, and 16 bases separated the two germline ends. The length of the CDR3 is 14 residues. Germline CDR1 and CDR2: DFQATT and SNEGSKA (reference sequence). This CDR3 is CSASTGWTDEKLFF. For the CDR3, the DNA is TGCAGTGCTAGCACAGGGTGGACGGACGAAAAACTGTTTTTT.

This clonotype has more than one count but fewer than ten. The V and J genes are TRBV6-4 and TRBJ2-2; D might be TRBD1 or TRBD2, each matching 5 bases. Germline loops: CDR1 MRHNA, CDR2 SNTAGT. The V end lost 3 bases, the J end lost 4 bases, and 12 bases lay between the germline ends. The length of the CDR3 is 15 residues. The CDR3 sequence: CASSERGAATGELFF. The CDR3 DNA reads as TGTGCCAGCAGTGAAAGAGGGGCAGCCACCGGGGAGCTGTTTTTT.

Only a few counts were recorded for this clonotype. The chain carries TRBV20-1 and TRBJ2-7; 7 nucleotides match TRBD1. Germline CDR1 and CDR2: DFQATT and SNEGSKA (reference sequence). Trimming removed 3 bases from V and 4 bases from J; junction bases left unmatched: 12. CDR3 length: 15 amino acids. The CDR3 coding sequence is TGCAGTGCTAGCGGAGAGGGACAGAGACTATACGAGCAGTACTTC. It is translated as CSASGEGQRLYEQYF.

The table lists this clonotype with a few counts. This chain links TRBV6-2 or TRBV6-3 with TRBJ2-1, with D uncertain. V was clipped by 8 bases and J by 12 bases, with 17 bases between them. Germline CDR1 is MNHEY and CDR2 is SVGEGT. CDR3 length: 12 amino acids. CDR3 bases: TGTGCCAGCGGAAAGGTCCCCCGGGCGCAGTTCTTC. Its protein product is CASGKVPRAQFF.

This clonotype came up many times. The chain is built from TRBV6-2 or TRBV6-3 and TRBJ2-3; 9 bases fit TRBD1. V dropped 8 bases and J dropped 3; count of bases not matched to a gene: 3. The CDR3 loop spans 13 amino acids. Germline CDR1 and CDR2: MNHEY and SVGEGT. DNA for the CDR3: TGTGCCAGCGGGACAGGGATGACAGATACGCAGTATTTT. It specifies CASGTGMTDTQYF.

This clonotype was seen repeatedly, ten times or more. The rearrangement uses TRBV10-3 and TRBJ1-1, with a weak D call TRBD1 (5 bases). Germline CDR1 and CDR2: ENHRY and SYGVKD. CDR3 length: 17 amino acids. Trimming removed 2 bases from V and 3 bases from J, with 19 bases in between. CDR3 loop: CAISEGPPGGADTEAFF. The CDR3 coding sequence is TGTGCCATCAGTGAGGGCCCCCCCGGGGGTGCTGACACTGAAGCTTTCTTT.

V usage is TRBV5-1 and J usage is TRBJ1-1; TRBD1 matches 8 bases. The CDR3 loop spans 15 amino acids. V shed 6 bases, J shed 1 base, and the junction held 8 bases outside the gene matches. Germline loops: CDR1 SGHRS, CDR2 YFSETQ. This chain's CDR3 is CASNRGGQGNTEAFF. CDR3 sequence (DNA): TGCGCCAGCAACAGGGGTGGACAGGGGAACACTGAAGCTTTCTTT.

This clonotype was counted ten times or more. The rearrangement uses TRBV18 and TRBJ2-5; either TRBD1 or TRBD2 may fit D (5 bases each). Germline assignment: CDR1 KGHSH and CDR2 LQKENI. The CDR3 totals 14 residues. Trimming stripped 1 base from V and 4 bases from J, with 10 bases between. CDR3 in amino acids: CASSPRGIAETQYF. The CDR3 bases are TGTGCCAGCTCACCACGGGGGATTGCAGAGACCCAGTACTTC.

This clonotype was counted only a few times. CDR3 in amino acids: CASSLASGQGKTQYF. The CDR3, as DNA: TGCGCCAGCAGCTTGGCCTCGGGACAGGGGAAGACCCAGTACTTC. V usage is TRBV5-1 and J usage is TRBJ2-5, with 10 positions matching TRBD1. With 0 bases clipped from V and 6 bases from J, the junction kept 5 bases outside the gene matches. Germline V gene sequence: CDR1 SGHRS, CDR2 YFSETQ. The CDR3 loop spans 15 amino acids.

The CDR3: CSVCEGSQPQHF. CDR3 nucleotides: TGCAGTGTTTGCGAGGGGAGTCAGCCCCAGCATTTT. The rearrangement uses TRBV20-1 and TRBJ1-5; a possible D gene is TRBD1 (5 bases). Germline CDR1 DFQATT, CDR2 SNEGSKA (reference sequence). The CDR3 length is 12 residues. The V and J ends lost 7 bases and 6 bases respectively, with 13 bases between them.

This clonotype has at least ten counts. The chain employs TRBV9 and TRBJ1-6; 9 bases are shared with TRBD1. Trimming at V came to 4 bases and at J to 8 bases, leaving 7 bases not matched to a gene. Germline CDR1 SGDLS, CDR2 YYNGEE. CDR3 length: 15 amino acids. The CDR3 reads CASSSTGGLHSPLHF. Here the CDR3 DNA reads TGTGCCAGCAGCTCGACAGGGGGTCTCCATTCACCCCTCCACTTT.

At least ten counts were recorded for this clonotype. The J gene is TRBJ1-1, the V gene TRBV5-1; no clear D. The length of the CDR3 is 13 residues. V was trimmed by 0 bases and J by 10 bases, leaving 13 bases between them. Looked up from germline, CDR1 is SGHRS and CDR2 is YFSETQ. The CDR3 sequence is CASSLGIGVGAFF. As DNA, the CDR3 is TGCGCCAGCAGCTTGGGGATCGGAGTAGGAGCTTTCTTT.